The rows below give T cell receptor beta chains drawn from one sample of a study of OX40 agonist ivuxolimab in advanced cancers. Generated by immunoSEQ multiplex PCR, the TCRdb table keeps only in-frame clones and is missing some. The profile shows approximately 60,000 clones, 81% of them singletons. The input for sequencing was CD4+ or CD8+ T cells sorted from blood, taken in a trial of the OX40 agonist ivuxolimab. The receptor set was obtained from an adult with an advanced solid tumor such as melanoma, head and neck, liver or kidney cancer. CDR3s include the opening cysteine and the closing phenylalanine or tryptophan. Fields, in order: J gene, V gene, CDR3 protein.

>TRBJ1-2|TRBV30
CAWSGVDYTF
>TRBJ2-5|TRBV5-6
CASSPTWDRQETQYF
>TRBJ1-6|TRBV6-1
CASNLRGPNSPLHF
>TRBJ2-7|TRBV4-2
CASSQDTTVSYEQYF
>TRBJ1-5|TRBV19
CASSLPKGSSNQPQHF
>TRBJ2-1|TRBV5-6
CASSLGLSGGFF
>TRBJ2-2|TRBV7-3
CASSSPYNTGELFF
>TRBJ2-5|TRBV4-1
CASSQLPGQETQYF
>TRBJ2-2|TRBV10-3
CAIRGGANTGELFF
>TRBJ1-1|TRBV5-1
CASSLDGLNTEAFF
>TRBJ1-6|TRBV15
CATSRTGMSPLHF
>TRBJ1-3|TRBV11-2
CASSLVTGGGSGNTIYF
>TRBJ1-4|TRBV7-9
CASSRGENEKLFF
>TRBJ2-7|TRBV7-2
CASSPRGAGLYEQYF
>TRBJ2-5|TRBV6-1
CASSESRETQYF
>TRBJ1-1|TRBV19
CASSVGTPNTEAFF
>TRBJ2-7|TRBV4-2
CASSQSVQGSSYEQYF
>TRBJ1-2|TRBV2
CASSEARSGYTF
>TRBJ2-5|TRBV2
CASSTGTGKQETQYF
>TRBJ1-4|TRBV27
CASSASFQGGEKLFF
>TRBJ1-2|TRBV2
CASSDYLTYTF
>TRBJ2-7|TRBV18
CASSRVRAGEQYF
>TRBJ1-5|TRBV19
CASSIFTGGVSSNQPQHF